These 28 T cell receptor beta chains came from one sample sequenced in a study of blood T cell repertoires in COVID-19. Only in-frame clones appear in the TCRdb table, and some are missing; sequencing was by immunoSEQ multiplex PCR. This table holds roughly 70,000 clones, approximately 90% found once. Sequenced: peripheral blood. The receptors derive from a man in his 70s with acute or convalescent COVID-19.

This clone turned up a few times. The CDR3 sequence is CASSYSTSTDTQYF. For the CDR3, the DNA is TGTGCCAGCAGTTACTCAACTAGCACAGATACGCAGTATTTT. This chain links TRBV6-2 or TRBV6-3 with TRBJ2-3, with D unclear. With 0 bases removed from V and 0 bases from J, the gap between germline ends came to 4 bases. Germline CDR1 reads MNHEY; CDR2 reads SVGEGT. This CDR3 contains 14 residues.

The CDR3 reads CASSQDFSMDRGWKTQYF. The CDR3 DNA follows: TGCGCCAGCAGCCAAGATTTTTCGATGGACAGGGGGTGGAAGACCCAGTACTTC. The rearrangement joins TRBV4-1 to TRBJ2-5; 10 bases agree with TRBD1. V gave up 0 bases and J gave up 6 bases; unmatched junction bases: 13. CDR1 is MGHRA and CDR2 is YSYEKL in the germline V gene. The CDR3 is 18 amino acids.

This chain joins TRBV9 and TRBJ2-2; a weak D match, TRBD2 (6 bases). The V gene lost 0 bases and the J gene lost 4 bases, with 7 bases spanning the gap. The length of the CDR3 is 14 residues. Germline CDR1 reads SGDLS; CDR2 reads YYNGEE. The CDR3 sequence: CASSVAGGTGELFF. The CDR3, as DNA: TGTGCCAGCAGCGTAGCCGGGGGCACCGGGGAGCTGTTTTTT.

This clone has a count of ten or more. This CDR3 is CASSQEALPNSYTF. CDR3 sequence (DNA): TGTGCCAGCAGCCAAGAGGCCTTACCCAATAGCTACACCTTC. The chain has TRBV14 and TRBJ1-2; D remains ambiguous. Germline assignment: CDR1 SGHDN and CDR2 FVKESK. Trimming shortened V by 0 bases and J by 9 bases, and 14 bases separated the two germline ends. The CDR3 extends over 14 amino acids.

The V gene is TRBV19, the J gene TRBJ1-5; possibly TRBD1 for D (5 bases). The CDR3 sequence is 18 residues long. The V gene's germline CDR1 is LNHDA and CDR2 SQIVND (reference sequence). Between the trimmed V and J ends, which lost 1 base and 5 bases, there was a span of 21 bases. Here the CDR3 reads CASSIAGGRRVKDQPQHF. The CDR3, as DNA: TGTGCCAGTAGTATAGCGGGGGGGAGAAGGGTTAAGGATCAGCCCCAGCATTTT.

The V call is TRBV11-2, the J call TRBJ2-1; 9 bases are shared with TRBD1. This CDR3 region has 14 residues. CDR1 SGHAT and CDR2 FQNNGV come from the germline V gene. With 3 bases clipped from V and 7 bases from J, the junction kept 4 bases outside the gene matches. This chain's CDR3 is CASSFTGGRNEQFF. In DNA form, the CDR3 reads TGTGCCAGCAGCTTTACAGGGGGCAGGAATGAGCAGTTCTTC.

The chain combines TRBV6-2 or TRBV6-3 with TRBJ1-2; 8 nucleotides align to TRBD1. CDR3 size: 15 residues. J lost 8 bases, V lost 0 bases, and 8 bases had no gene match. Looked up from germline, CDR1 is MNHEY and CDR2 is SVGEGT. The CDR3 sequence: CASSYSTGAARGYTF. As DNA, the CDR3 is TGTGCCAGCAGTTACTCGACAGGGGCGGCCCGGGGCTACACCTTC.

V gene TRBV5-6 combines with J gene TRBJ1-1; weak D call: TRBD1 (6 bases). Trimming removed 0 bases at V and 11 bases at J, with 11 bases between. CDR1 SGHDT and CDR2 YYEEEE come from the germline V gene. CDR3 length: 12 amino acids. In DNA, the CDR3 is TGTGCCAGCAGCTTGGGAGGGGGAGTCGCTTTCTTT. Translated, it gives CASSLGGGVAFF.

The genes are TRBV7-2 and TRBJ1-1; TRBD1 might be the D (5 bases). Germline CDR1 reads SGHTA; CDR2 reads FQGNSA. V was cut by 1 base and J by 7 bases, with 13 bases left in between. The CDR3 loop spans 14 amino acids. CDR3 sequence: CASSLGQGRDEAFF. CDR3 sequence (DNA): TGTGCCAGCAGCTTAGGCCAGGGAAGGGATGAAGCTTTCTTT.

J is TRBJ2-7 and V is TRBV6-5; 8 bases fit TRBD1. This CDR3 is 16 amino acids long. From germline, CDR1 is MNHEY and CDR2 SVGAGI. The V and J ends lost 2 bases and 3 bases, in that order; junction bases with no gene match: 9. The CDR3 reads CASSYLPGQGNYEQYF. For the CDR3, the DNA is TGTGCCAGCAGTTACCTCCCCGGACAGGGCAACTACGAGCAGTACTTC.

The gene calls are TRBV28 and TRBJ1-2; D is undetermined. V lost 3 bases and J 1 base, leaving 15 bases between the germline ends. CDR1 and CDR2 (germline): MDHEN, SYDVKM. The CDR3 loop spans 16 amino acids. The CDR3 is CASSLGGRTFNYGYTF. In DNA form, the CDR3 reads TGTGCCAGCAGTTTGGGAGGCCGAACCTTTAACTATGGCTACACCTTC.

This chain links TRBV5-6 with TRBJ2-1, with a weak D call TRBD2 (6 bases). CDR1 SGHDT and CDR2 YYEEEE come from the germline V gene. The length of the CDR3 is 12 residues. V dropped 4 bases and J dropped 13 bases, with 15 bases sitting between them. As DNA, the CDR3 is TGTGCCAGCAGCCAAGGAGGGCCCCATCAGTTCTTC. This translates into CASSQGGPHQFF.

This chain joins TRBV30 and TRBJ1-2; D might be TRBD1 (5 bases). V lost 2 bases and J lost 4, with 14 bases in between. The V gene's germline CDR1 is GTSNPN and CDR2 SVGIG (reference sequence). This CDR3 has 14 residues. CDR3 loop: CAWSYGGGSYGYTF. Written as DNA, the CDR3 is TGTGCCTGGAGTTACGGGGGGGGAAGCTATGGCTACACCTTC.

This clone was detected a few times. This chain's CDR3 is CASSEGKWTGGFSSYNSPLHF. Here the CDR3 DNA reads TGTGCCAGCAGTGAAGGAAAATGGACAGGAGGATTCAGCTCCTATAATTCACCCCTCCACTTT. The rearrangement joins TRBV6-1 to TRBJ1-6, with TRBD1 matching over 7 bases. V was pared by 1 base and J by 0 bases, with 15 bases of the junction left unmatched. From germline, CDR1 is MNHNS and CDR2 SASEGT. The CDR3 has 21 amino acids.

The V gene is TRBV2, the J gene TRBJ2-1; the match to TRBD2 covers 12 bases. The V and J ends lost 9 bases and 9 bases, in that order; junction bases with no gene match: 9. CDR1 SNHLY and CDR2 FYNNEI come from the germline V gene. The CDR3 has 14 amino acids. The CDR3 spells CASRTSGVQGEQFF. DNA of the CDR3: TGTGCCAGTAGGACTAGCGGGGTGCAGGGTGAGCAGTTCTTC.

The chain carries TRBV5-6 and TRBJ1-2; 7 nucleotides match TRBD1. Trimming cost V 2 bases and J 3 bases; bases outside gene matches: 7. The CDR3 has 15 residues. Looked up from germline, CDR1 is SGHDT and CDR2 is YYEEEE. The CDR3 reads CASSLVTGVDYGYTF. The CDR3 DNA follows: TGTGCCAGCAGCTTAGTAACAGGGGTTGACTATGGCTACACCTTC.

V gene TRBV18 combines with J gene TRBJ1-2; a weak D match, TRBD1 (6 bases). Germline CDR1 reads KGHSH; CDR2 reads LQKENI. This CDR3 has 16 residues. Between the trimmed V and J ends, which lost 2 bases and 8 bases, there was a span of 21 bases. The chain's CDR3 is CASSPGTFGGFQGYTF. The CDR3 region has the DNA TGTGCCAGCTCACCAGGGACGTTTGGGGGCTTCCAGGGCTACACCTTC.

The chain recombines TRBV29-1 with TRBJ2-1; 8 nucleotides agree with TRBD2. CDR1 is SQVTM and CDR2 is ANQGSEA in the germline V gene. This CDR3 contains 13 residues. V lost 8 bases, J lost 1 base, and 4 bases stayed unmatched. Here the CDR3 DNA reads TGCAGCAAGGTAGCGGGGTCCTACAATGAGCAGTTCTTC. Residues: CSKVAGSYNEQFF.

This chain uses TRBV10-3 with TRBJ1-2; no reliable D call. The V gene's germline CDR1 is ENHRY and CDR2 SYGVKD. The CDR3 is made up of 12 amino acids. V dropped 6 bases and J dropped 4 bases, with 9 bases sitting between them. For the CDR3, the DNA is TGTGCCATCAGAGCGGGCTCCTATGGCTACACCTTC. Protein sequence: CAIRAGSYGYTF.

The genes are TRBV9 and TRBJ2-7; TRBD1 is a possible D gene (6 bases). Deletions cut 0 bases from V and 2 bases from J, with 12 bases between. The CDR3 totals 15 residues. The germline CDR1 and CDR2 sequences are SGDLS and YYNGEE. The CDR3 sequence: CASSVADRRAYEQYF. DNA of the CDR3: TGTGCCAGCAGCGTAGCGGACAGAAGGGCCTACGAGCAGTACTTC.

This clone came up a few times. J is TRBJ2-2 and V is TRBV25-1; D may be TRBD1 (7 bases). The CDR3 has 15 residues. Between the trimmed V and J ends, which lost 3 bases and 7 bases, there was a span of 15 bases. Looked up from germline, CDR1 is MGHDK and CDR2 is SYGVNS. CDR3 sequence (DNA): TGTGCCAGCAGTGACTCCAGGGGGGCGGTCGGGGAGCTGTTTTTT. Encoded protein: CASSDSRGAVGELFF.

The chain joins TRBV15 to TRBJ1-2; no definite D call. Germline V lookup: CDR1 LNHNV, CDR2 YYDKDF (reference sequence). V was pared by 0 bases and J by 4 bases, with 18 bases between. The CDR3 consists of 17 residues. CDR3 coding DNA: TGTGCCACCAGCAGAGATATTGACCCCCTGGGCCCCTATGGCTACACCTTC. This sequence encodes CATSRDIDPLGPYGYTF.

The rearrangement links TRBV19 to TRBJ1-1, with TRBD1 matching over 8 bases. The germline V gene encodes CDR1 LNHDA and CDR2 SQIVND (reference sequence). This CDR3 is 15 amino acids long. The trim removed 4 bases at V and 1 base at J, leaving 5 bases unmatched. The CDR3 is CASSTTGGGNTEAFF. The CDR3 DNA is TGTGCCAGTAGTACAACAGGGGGTGGGAACACTGAAGCTTTCTTT.

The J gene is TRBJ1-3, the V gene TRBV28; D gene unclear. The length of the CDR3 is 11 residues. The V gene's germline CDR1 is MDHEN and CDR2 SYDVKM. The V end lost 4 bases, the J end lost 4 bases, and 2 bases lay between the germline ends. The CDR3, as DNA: TGTGCCAGCAGTTCAGGAAACACCATATATTTT. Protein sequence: CASSSGNTIYF.

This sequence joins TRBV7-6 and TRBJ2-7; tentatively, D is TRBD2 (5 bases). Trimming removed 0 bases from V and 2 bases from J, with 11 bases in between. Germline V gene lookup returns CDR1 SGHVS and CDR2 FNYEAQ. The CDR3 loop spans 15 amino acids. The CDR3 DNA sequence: TGTGCCAGCAGCTTAGCTGGAGGAAACCCCTACGAGCAGTACTTC. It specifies CASSLAGGNPYEQYF.

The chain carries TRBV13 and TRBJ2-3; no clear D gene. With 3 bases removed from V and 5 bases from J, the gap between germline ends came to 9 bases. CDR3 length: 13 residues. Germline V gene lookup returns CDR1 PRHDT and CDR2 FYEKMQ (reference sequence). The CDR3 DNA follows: TGTGCCAGCAGCTTGATGGGCGAAGATACGCAGTATTTT. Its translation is CASSLMGEDTQYF.

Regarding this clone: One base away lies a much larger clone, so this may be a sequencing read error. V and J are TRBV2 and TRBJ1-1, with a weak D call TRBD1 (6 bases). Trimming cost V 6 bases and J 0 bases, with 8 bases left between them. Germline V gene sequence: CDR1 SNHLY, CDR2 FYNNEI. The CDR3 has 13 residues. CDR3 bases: TGTGCCAGCAGGCAGGGGTTGAACACTGAAGCTTTCTTT. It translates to CASRQGLNTEAFF.

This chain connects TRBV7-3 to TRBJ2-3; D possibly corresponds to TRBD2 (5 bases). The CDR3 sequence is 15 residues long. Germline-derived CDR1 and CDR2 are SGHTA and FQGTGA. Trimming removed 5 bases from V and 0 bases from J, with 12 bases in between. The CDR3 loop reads CASSTGLSSTDTQYF. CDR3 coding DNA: TGTGCCAGCAGCACCGGACTTTCCAGCACAGATACGCAGTATTTT.